A selection of T cell receptor beta chains follows, all from one sample in a study of PD-1 blockade in classical Hodgkin lymphoma. The data were produced by immunoSEQ multiplex PCR, yet TCRdb's version contains in-frame clones alone and is incomplete. The sample consists of roughly 100,000 clones, roughly nine tenths of them appearing once. The source was peripheral blood mononuclear cells (PBMCs), collected before the fourth cycle of nivolumab. These receptors all come from a human donor with classical Hodgkin lymphoma. The CDR3 runs from the conserved cysteine through the conserved F or W. Each record gives: clone size, J gene, D gene, V gene, CDR3 DNA, CDR3 protein. The D gene is left open where the match is weak. Clone sizes are given selectively: once, few, many, or a class where the clone is expanded.

clone_size: -; j_call: TRBJ1-3; d_call: -; v_call: TRBV30; cdr3_nt: TGTGCCTGGAGAATCCCTGGACAACTAAACACCATATATTTT; cdr3_aa: CAWRIPGQLNTIYF
clone_size: -; j_call: TRBJ2-1; d_call: TRBD2; v_call: TRBV27; cdr3_nt: TGTGCCAGCAGTTTATGGGGGACTAGCGGGAGTTGGAATGAGCAGTTCTTC; cdr3_aa: CASSLWGTSGSWNEQFF
clone_size: -; j_call: TRBJ2-7; d_call: -; v_call: TRBV6-1; cdr3_nt: TGTGCCAGCACTGGGGCGGGGACTCGCTACGAGCAGTACTTC; cdr3_aa: CASTGAGTRYEQYF
clone_size: -; j_call: TRBJ1-1; d_call: -; v_call: TRBV7-2; cdr3_nt: TGTGCCAGCAGCTTAGGGGGCCCCTACACTGAAGCTTTCTTT; cdr3_aa: CASSLGGPYTEAFF
clone_size: -; j_call: TRBJ1-1; d_call: TRBD1; v_call: TRBV29-1; cdr3_nt: TGCAGCGACACAGGGGTAGGGACTGAAGCTTTCTTT; cdr3_aa: CSDTGVGTEAFF
clone_size: -; j_call: TRBJ2-7; d_call: TRBD2; v_call: TRBV6-5; cdr3_nt: TGTGCCAGCTGGGGGGGAGCGGGAGCTCTCGAGCAGTACTTC; cdr3_aa: CASWGGAGALEQYF
clone_size: -; j_call: TRBJ1-4; d_call: TRBD1; v_call: TRBV7-2; cdr3_nt: TGTGCCAGCAGCTTAGTGACAGGGGGCCCTGTTAAACTGTTTTTT; cdr3_aa: CASSLVTGGPVKLFF
clone_size: -; j_call: TRBJ2-7; d_call: -; v_call: TRBV27; cdr3_nt: TGTGCCAGCGGCCGGGTTGGGGCCTACGAGCAGTACTTC; cdr3_aa: CASGRVGAYEQYF
clone_size: -; j_call: TRBJ2-2; d_call: -; v_call: TRBV18; cdr3_nt: TGTGCCAGCTCACCAGGGGCGAACACCGGGGAGCTGTTTTTT; cdr3_aa: CASSPGANTGELFF
clone_size: few; j_call: TRBJ1-5; d_call: TRBD1; v_call: TRBV19; cdr3_nt: TGTGCCAGTCGTGCACAGGGGGCTGATCAGCCCCAGCATTTT; cdr3_aa: CASRAQGADQPQHF
clone_size: few; j_call: TRBJ2-1; d_call: -; v_call: TRBV5-1; cdr3_nt: TGCGCCAGCAGCCCGGACGGCCCGGGACACAACTACAATGAGCAGTTCTTC; cdr3_aa: CASSPDGPGHNYNEQFF
clone_size: -; j_call: TRBJ1-5; d_call: TRBD1; v_call: TRBV19; cdr3_nt: TGTGCCAGTAGTATGCCCCCAGGGACAGGTTACAATCAGCCCCAGCATTTT; cdr3_aa: CASSMPPGTGYNQPQHF
clone_size: -; j_call: TRBJ1-4; d_call: -; v_call: TRBV7-4; cdr3_nt: TGTGCCAGCAGCTTAGCTCGACAGGCAACTAATGAAAAACTGTTTTTT; cdr3_aa: CASSLARQATNEKLFF
clone_size: -; j_call: TRBJ2-1; d_call: TRBD2; v_call: TRBV7-9; cdr3_nt: TGTGCCAGCAGCTTGATCGAAGTAGCGGGAGGGCGCGCCAATGAGCAGTTCTTC; cdr3_aa: CASSLIEVAGGRANEQFF
clone_size: -; j_call: TRBJ2-2; d_call: TRBD1; v_call: TRBV29-1; cdr3_nt: TGCAGCGGGGGCGTGGGACAGGGACGGACCGGGGAGCTGTTTTTT; cdr3_aa: CSGGVGQGRTGELFF
clone_size: few; j_call: TRBJ1-5; d_call: -; v_call: TRBV19; cdr3_nt: TGTGCCAGTAGTATTATGGGGGGGAATCAGCCCCAGCATTTT; cdr3_aa: CASSIMGGNQPQHF
clone_size: -; j_call: TRBJ2-5; d_call: -; v_call: TRBV2; cdr3_nt: TGTGCCAGCATGGGGAGCGGAGGGCCGAGGGGGGACCAGTACTTC; cdr3_aa: CASMGSGGPRGDQYF
clone_size: -; j_call: TRBJ2-1; d_call: -; v_call: TRBV13; cdr3_nt: TGTGCCAGCAGCTTCGGGACTGGGTCCTACAATGAGCAGTTCTTC; cdr3_aa: CASSFGTGSYNEQFF